The 29 T cell receptor beta chains below were found in one sample sequenced in a study of cytomegalovirus exposure and HLA in healthy donors. The PCR employed 60 Vbeta primers together with 13 Jbeta primers. The method was immunoSEQ multiplex PCR; TCRdb's version includes in-frame clones alone and lacks a portion of them. This sample has about 110,000 clones, with about 71% found just once. The specimen was PBMCs. The receptors shown here come from a boy younger than 18 in good health and CMV-seronegative.

V and J are TRBV7-8 and TRBJ1-4; TRBD1 agrees at 9 bases. The V gene end was trimmed by 4 bases and the J gene end by 1 base; junction bases not matched to a gene: 10. The CDR3 covers 18 residues. Germline lookup yields CDR1 SGHVS and CDR2 FQNEAQ. CDR3 region: CASSSRVPGQGTNEKLFF. The CDR3 DNA reads as TGTGCCAGCAGCTCCAGAGTCCCGGGACAGGGAACTAATGAAAAACTGTTTTTT.

The V and J genes are TRBV5-1 and TRBJ2-5; weak D call: TRBD1 (6 bases). The CDR3 is 13 amino acids. The germline CDR1 and CDR2 sequences are SGHRS and YFSETQ. V was shortened by 5 bases and J by 5 bases, with 13 bases between the two germline ends. CDR3 in amino acids: CASSYTGYETQYF. CDR3 nucleotides: TGCGCCAGCAGTTACACAGGGTACGAGACCCAGTACTTC.

V and J are TRBV6-1 and TRBJ1-2; D is unresolved. This CDR3 spans 15 amino acids. V was cut by 11 bases and J by 4 bases, with 23 bases left in between. The germline V gene encodes CDR1 MNHNS and CDR2 SASEGT. DNA for the CDR3: TGTGCCGCACGTAAACTTGTGGCGGTAAGCTATGGCTACACCTTC. Its translation is CAARKLVAVSYGYTF.

The chain combines TRBV5-1 with TRBJ2-2; 8 positions match TRBD2. With V trimmed by 2 bases and J by 0 bases, 3 bases remained unmatched. There are 16 residues in the CDR3. The germline CDR1 and CDR2 sequences are SGHRS and YFSETQ. The chain's CDR3 is CASSLLAAANTGELFF. The CDR3 nucleotides are TGCGCCAGCAGCTTACTAGCGGCAGCGAACACCGGGGAGCTGTTTTTT. Together with reference TRBV5-1 and TRBJ2-2, the CDR3 gives the full variable domain: KAGVTQTPRYLIKTRGQQVTLSCSPISGHRSVSWYQQTPGQGLQFLFEYFSETQRNKGNFPGRFSGRQFSNSRSEMNVSTLELGDSALYLCASSLLAAANTGELFFGEGSRLTVL.

The chain couples TRBV27 to TRBJ2-1; no clear D gene. Germline V CDR1 and CDR2: MNHEY, SMNVEV (reference sequence). The CDR3 runs 15 residues. V was shortened by 5 bases and J by 3 bases, with 14 bases between the two germline ends. The CDR3 DNA reads TGTGCCAGCAGTGTGTTCGGAGAACTCTACAATGAGCAGTTCTTC. This sequence encodes CASSVFGELYNEQFF.

The chain employs TRBV4-1 and TRBJ1-4, with 7 nucleotides matching TRBD1. Germline CDR1 and CDR2: MGHRA and YSYEKL. The CDR3 loop spans 16 amino acids. J was trimmed by 7 bases and V by 1 base; bases with no gene match: 9. CDR3 amino acids: CASSQVFLQGSEKLFF. As DNA, the CDR3 is TGCGCCAGCAGCCAAGTTTTCTTACAGGGGAGTGAAAAACTGTTTTTT.

V and J are TRBV7-2 and TRBJ2-3, with no clear D. Trimming pared 0 bases from V and 1 base from J, leaving 8 bases between. This CDR3 spans 15 amino acids. Germline lookup yields CDR1 SGHTA and CDR2 FQGNSA. The CDR3 bases are TGTGCCAGCAGCTTAGCGGGCCATGGCACAGATACGCAGTATTTT. This codes for CASSLAGHGTDTQYF.

The rearrangement uses TRBV6-5 and TRBJ2-2; D unresolved. Germline V gives CDR1 MNHEY, CDR2 SVGAGI. V was trimmed by 3 bases and J by 5 bases, leaving 10 bases between them. The CDR3 extends over 14 amino acids. CDR3 protein: CASSYGPWTGELFF. The CDR3 DNA sequence: TGTGCCAGCAGTTATGGCCCATGGACCGGGGAGCTGTTTTTT.

The chain recombines TRBV29-1 with TRBJ1-2; no firm D call. CDR1 and CDR2 from the germline V gene are SQVTM and ANQGSEA. The V and J ends lost 7 bases and 1 base respectively, with 13 bases between them. This CDR3 has 13 amino acids. The chain's CDR3 is CSAGSRDNYGYTF. The CDR3 DNA reads TGCAGCGCAGGTTCACGGGATAACTATGGCTACACCTTC.

This clone is medium-sized in the sample. This sequence joins TRBV2 and TRBJ2-7; D perhaps matches TRBD1 (5 bases). Trimming left V 8 bases short and J 5 bases short, with 25 bases between. Per the germline V gene, CDR1 is SNHLY and CDR2 is FYNNEI. There are 16 residues in the CDR3. The CDR3 here is CASAKNQGEFGNEQYF. CDR3 DNA sequence: TGTGCCAGCGCGAAGAACCAGGGTGAATTCGGTAACGAGCAGTACTTC.

This clone showed up just a few times. J is TRBJ1-1 and V is TRBV7-9, with unresolved D. The CDR3 is 13 amino acids. V dropped 1 base and J dropped 4 bases, with 7 bases sitting between them. The germline V gene has CDR1 SEHNR and CDR2 FQNEAQ (reference sequence). The DNA of the CDR3 is TGTGCCAGCAGCTTAGAGGAGGGCACTGAAGCTTTCTTT. Protein sequence: CASSLEEGTEAFF.

The chain links TRBV4-1 to TRBJ1-1; weak D call: TRBD1 (5 bases). Germline lookup yields CDR1 MGHRA and CDR2 YSYEKL. With 1 base removed from V and 7 bases from J, the gap between germline ends came to 10 bases. The CDR3 has 13 residues. Here the CDR3 DNA reads TGCGCCAGCAGCCAAGTATGGGGGGATGAAGCTTTCTTT. It codes for CASSQVWGDEAFF.

This sequence joins TRBV27 and TRBJ2-7; 7 positions agree with TRBD1. Germline V gives CDR1 MNHEY, CDR2 SMNVEV (reference sequence). V gave up 7 bases and J gave up 2 bases; unmatched junction bases: 5. The CDR3 is 13 amino acids. The CDR3 protein is CASMRTGPYEQYF. The CDR3 DNA sequence: TGTGCCAGCATGAGGACAGGACCCTACGAGCAGTACTTC.

This chain links TRBV5-1 with TRBJ2-6; D uncertain. The germline V and J ends were trimmed by 10 bases and 2 bases, with 13 bases remaining between them. This CDR3 is 14 amino acids long. CDR1 and CDR2 (germline): SGHRS, YFSETQ. CDR3 region: CAGRDTPGANVLTF. The CDR3 nucleotides read TGCGCCGGAAGAGACACTCCTGGGGCCAACGTCCTGACTTTC.

The chain is built from TRBV2 and TRBJ1-6; 10 bases line up with TRBD1. Germline V CDR1 and CDR2: SNHLY, FYNNEI. The CDR3 sequence is 14 residues long. Trimming took 7 bases from V and 9 from J; bases not matched to a gene: 6. CDR3 coding DNA: TGTGCCAGCACCGACAGGGGGCGCATTTCACCCCTCCACTTT. The encoded protein is CASTDRGRISPLHF.

V and J are TRBV18 and TRBJ1-2; no reliable D call. V lost 6 bases, J lost 5 bases, and 10 bases lay in between. The CDR3 consists of 12 residues. The germline CDR1 and CDR2 sequences are KGHSH and LQKENI. In DNA, the CDR3 is TGTGCCAGCTCTCCTTTCGGTTATGGCTACACCTTC. Translating it yields CASSPFGYGYTF.

This clone was counted a single time. The rearrangement uses TRBV5-1 and TRBJ1-1, with 7 bases matching TRBD1. Germline trimming cut 3 bases from V and 1 base from J; bases unmatched to any gene: 6. Germline V gene lookup returns CDR1 SGHRS and CDR2 YFSETQ. The CDR3 has 15 amino acids. In DNA, the CDR3 is TGCGCCAGCAGCTCCCAAGGGGGCTCGAACACTGAAGCTTTCTTT. It yields the protein CASSSQGGSNTEAFF.

The chain has TRBV29-1 and TRBJ1-1; 7 nucleotides match TRBD1. Germline values: CDR1 SQVTM, CDR2 ANQGSEA. CDR3 length: 15 residues. V gave up 1 base and J gave up 0 bases; unmatched junction bases: 5. The CDR3 sequence: CSVEVSGTVNTEAFF. The CDR3 DNA follows: TGCAGCGTTGAAGTATCCGGGACAGTGAACACTGAAGCTTTCTTT.

The chain joins TRBV14 to TRBJ1-1; 9 bases are shared with TRBD1. Germline V lookup: CDR1 SGHDN, CDR2 FVKESK. The V segment lost 4 bases and the J segment 0 bases; nucleotides outside the gene matches: 6. The CDR3 length is 16 residues. The CDR3 sequence is CASSLYRGRLNTEAFF. The DNA of the CDR3 is TGTGCCAGCAGCCTTTACAGGGGGCGTTTGAACACTGAAGCTTTCTTT.

The J gene is TRBJ2-7, the V gene TRBV30; 7 bases align to TRBD2. The CDR3 is 14 residues long. Germline values: CDR1 GTSNPN, CDR2 SVGIG (reference sequence). Germline trimming cut 0 bases from V and 2 bases from J; bases unmatched to any gene: 4. CDR3 sequence reads: CAWSVLGGAYEQYF. DNA of the CDR3: TGTGCCTGGAGTGTACTGGGAGGGGCCTACGAGCAGTACTTC.

The rearrangement joins TRBV6-6 to TRBJ2-2; no clear D. Germline V CDR1 and CDR2: MNHNY, SVGAGI (reference sequence). CDR3 size: 16 residues. V was trimmed by 1 base and J by 1 base, leaving 10 bases between them. The CDR3 here is CASSYWPTRNTGELFF. CDR3 DNA sequence: TGTGCCAGCAGTTACTGGCCAACACGGAACACCGGGGAGCTGTTTTTT.

This chain joins TRBV19 and TRBJ1-1; no clear D gene. The CDR3 covers 13 residues. Germline CDR1 LNHDA, CDR2 SQIVND (reference sequence). Trimming pared 7 bases from V and 4 bases from J, leaving 13 bases between. The CDR3 nucleotides read TGTGCCAGTAATGAGGGCCGGGGCACTGAAGCTTTCTTT. It encodes CASNEGRGTEAFF.

The chain uses TRBV5-1 and TRBJ2-2, with a weak D call TRBD1 (5 bases). This CDR3 is built from 15 residues. CDR1 SGHRS and CDR2 YFSETQ come from the germline V gene. The V end lost 4 bases, the J end lost 4 bases, and 14 bases lay between the germline ends. DNA of the CDR3: TGCGCCAGCAGCGTCAGACAGTTTAGCACCGGGGAGCTGTTTTTT. Amino acid sequence: CASSVRQFSTGELFF.

This chain uses TRBV30 with TRBJ1-4; the D is unclear. This CDR3 is 14 amino acids long. The germline CDR1 and CDR2 sequences are GTSNPN and SVGIG (reference sequence). V lost 1 base, J lost 8 bases, and 14 bases lay in between. CDR3 protein: CAWSADWGGEKLFF. The CDR3 DNA follows: TGTGCCTGGAGTGCAGACTGGGGAGGGGAAAAACTGTTTTTT.

This clone was counted between two and nine times. The chain has TRBV6-5 and TRBJ1-1; no clear D gene. V dropped 7 bases and J dropped 4 bases, with 19 bases sitting between them. Looked up from germline, CDR1 is MNHEY and CDR2 is SVGAGI. The CDR3 is 15 residues long. The CDR3 loop reads CASTLITGIRTEAFF. CDR3 bases: TGTGCCAGCACTCTAATCACGGGGATCCGCACTGAAGCTTTCTTT.

J is TRBJ2-7 and V is TRBV5-1; maybe TRBD2 (5 bases). In germline, CDR1 is SGHRS, CDR2 YFSETQ. The CDR3 length is 12 residues. The ends were cut back, 4 bases at V and 3 bases at J, with 8 bases in the middle. CDR3 residues: CASSRDLYEQYF. The CDR3 region has the DNA TGCGCCAGCAGCCGGGATCTCTACGAGCAGTACTTC.

A single count supports this clone. The chain carries TRBV5-1 and TRBJ1-4; 7 nucleotides agree with TRBD1. Germline CDR1 and CDR2: SGHRS and YFSETQ. V trimming: 4 bases; J trimming: 4 bases; junction bases outside the gene matches: 7. CDR3 length: 15 amino acids. The CDR3 reads CASSDGTVNNEKLFF. The CDR3 DNA follows: TGCGCCAGCAGCGATGGGACAGTTAATAATGAAAAACTGTTTTTT.

The chain joins TRBV28 to TRBJ2-1, with 9 bases lining up with TRBD2. CDR3 length: 15 residues. The V segment lost 6 bases and the J segment 4 bases; nucleotides outside the gene matches: 7. CDR1 and CDR2 (germline): MDHEN, SYDVKM. For the CDR3, the DNA is TGTGCCAGCAGGTCCGCGGGGGGGCTATACAATGAGCAGTTCTTC. This codes for CASRSAGGLYNEQFF.

A few counts support this clone. V is TRBV4-1 and J is TRBJ1-2; 7 bases map to TRBD1. Trimming cost V 1 base and J 4 bases; bases outside gene matches: 9. Germline values: CDR1 MGHRA, CDR2 YSYEKL. This CDR3 is built from 16 residues. Here the CDR3 reads CASSQGRQGRGYGYTF. DNA for the CDR3: TGCGCCAGCAGCCAAGGCCGACAGGGTAGGGGCTATGGCTACACCTTC.